This T cell receptor (beta chain) was recovered during a study of vaccination effects on CD4 cells after COVID-19. Overall study context: Post-vaccine samples followed the second dose by a median of 72 days.

Before any sequencing was done, the ViraFEST assay used viral peptide pools to expand antigen-specific CD4+ T cells. An approximately ten-day culture period preceded the isolation of CD4+ T cells. Participants each got two BNT162b2 or mRNA-1273 vaccine doses. The study found no prior SARS-CoV-2 infection in the vaccine recipients, who tested negative for nucleocapsid antibodies. Both day 3 and day 7 saw half the medium replaced with IL-2 medium. Study-level findings and limits: Only a few convalescent patients and no early post-infection timepoints featured in the study.

This clone was observed once. Its antigen is currently unknown. Generated by immunoSEQ multiplex PCR, the TCRdb table keeps only in-frame clones and is missing some. The sample holds approximately 14,000 clones, around 75% seen once. The sample here was CD4+ T cells from PBMCs cultured with HCoV-NL63 spike peptides, taken after COVID-19 vaccination. This receptor was identified in a human donor who received a COVID-19 vaccine.

As DNA, the CDR3 is TGTGCCAGCACCCGACAGGGAAGGGTCGAGCAGTACTTC. It is translated as CASTRQGRVEQYF. The V and J genes are TRBV5-6 and TRBJ2-7; the match to TRBD1 covers 7 bases. Losses at the gene ends were 6 bases for V and 6 bases for J; bases not matched to a gene: 9. Germline V gene data show CDR1 as SGHDT and CDR2 as YYEEEE. The length of the CDR3 is 13 residues.